These 31 T cell receptor beta chains share one sample of origin, sequenced in a study of blood T cell repertoires in COVID-19. Sequencing was performed with immunoSEQ multiplex PCR; in TCRdb, only in-frame clones are kept and a portion is missing. The profile shows some 80,000 clones, just over 90% of them singletons. The sequenced material came from peripheral blood. The receptor set was obtained from a man aged 45-65 years with COVID-19, enrolled during active disease.

The J gene is TRBJ2-1, the V gene TRBV5-4; a possible D gene is TRBD2 (6 bases). The V end lost 4 bases, the J end lost 5 bases, and 10 bases lay between the germline ends. Germline-derived CDR1 and CDR2 are SGHNT and YYREEE (reference sequence). The CDR3 runs to 13 residues. The CDR3 region is CASSVGTDNEQFF. DNA for the CDR3: TGTGCCAGCAGCGTCGGGACTGACAATGAGCAGTTCTTC.

The rearrangement joins TRBV19 to TRBJ2-2, with TRBD2 matching over 10 bases. Germline CDR1 and CDR2: LNHDA and SQIVND (reference sequence). The CDR3 has 16 amino acids. After removal of 6 bases from V and 7 bases from J, the junction contained 11 bases not matched to a gene. The CDR3 DNA is TGTGCCAGTAGCACCAAGCTAGCGGGAGCGGGCGGGGAGCTGTTTTTT. This sequence encodes CASSTKLAGAGGELFF.

The chain carries TRBV29-1 and TRBJ2-1; 12 nucleotides align to TRBD2. The germline V gene encodes CDR1 SQVTM and CDR2 ANQGSEA. The junction had 9 bases not matched to a gene; V was cut back by 4 bases and J by 5 bases. The CDR3 length is 16 residues. Here the CDR3 DNA reads TGCAGCGTTGCAAGACTAGCGGGAGTCGGGGACAATGAGCAGTTCTTC. Amino acids: CSVARLAGVGDNEQFF.

This chain connects TRBV5-1 to TRBJ2-1; 9 bases agree with TRBD2. With V trimmed by 2 bases and J by 5 bases, 14 bases remained unmatched. CDR1 and CDR2 (germline): SGHRS, YFSETQ. This CDR3 spans 18 amino acids. The CDR3 here is CASSLSRGREGKNNEQFF. CDR3 coding DNA: TGCGCCAGCAGCTTATCTAGGGGGCGGGAGGGGAAAAACAATGAGCAGTTCTTC.

The chain joins TRBV6-2 or TRBV6-3 to TRBJ2-3; D gene unclear. Germline V gives CDR1 MNHEY, CDR2 SVGEGT. Between the trimmed V and J ends, which lost 4 bases and 6 bases, there was a span of 17 bases. CDR3 length equals 15 residues. The CDR3 region has the DNA TGTGCCAGCAGTTTTAGAAGGAAAGGCGGTGATACGCAGTATTTT. Its translation: CASSFRRKGGDTQYF.

This clone was observed a single time. V is TRBV12-3 or TRBV12-4 and J is TRBJ1-2; a possible D gene is TRBD1 (6 bases). The CDR3 runs 13 residues. Trimming removed 4 bases at V and 4 bases at J, with 10 bases between. The CDR3 DNA sequence: TGTGCCAGCAGTTCCGGACAGTTCTATGGCTACACCTTC. Translating gives CASSSGQFYGYTF.

The rearrangement joins TRBV28 to TRBJ2-3, with 10 positions matching TRBD1. The V gene's germline CDR1 is MDHEN and CDR2 SYDVKM. Trimming took 10 bases from V and 8 from J; bases not matched to a gene: 9. The CDR3 sequence is 13 residues long. For the CDR3, the DNA is TGTGCCACCTCCCGGGACAGGGGTCTTACGCAGTATTTT. Protein sequence: CATSRDRGLTQYF.

This sequence joins TRBV10-1 and TRBJ2-2; TRBD1 matches at 9 bases. The junction had 11 bases not matched to a gene; V was cut back by 6 bases and J by 6 bases. The CDR3 is made up of 16 amino acids. Germline V gene lookup returns CDR1 WNHNN and CDR2 SYGVQD (reference sequence). CDR3 sequence: CASRRGQGRRPGELFF. CDR3 coding DNA: TGCGCCAGCAGGAGAGGACAGGGGAGGAGACCCGGGGAGCTGTTTTTT.

This rearrangement joins TRBV6-5 to TRBJ2-7; maybe TRBD2 (6 bases). From germline, CDR1 is MNHEY and CDR2 SVGAGI. Trimming shortened V by 0 bases and J by 2 bases, and 8 bases separated the two germline ends. The CDR3 length is 14 residues. DNA for the CDR3: TGTGCCAGCAGTTACTCGGCGGGAACCTACGAGCAGTACTTC. Protein sequence: CASSYSAGTYEQYF.

This rearrangement joins TRBV7-8 to TRBJ2-3; maybe TRBD2 (5 bases). The CDR3 is 13 residues long. V lost 5 bases, J lost 4 bases, and 10 bases lay in between. The germline V gene encodes CDR1 SGHVS and CDR2 FQNEAQ. The CDR3 sequence: CASSPGNADTQYF. The CDR3 bases are TGTGCCAGCAGCCCGGGGAACGCAGATACGCAGTATTTT.

The chain employs TRBV5-4 and TRBJ2-3; 7 nucleotides agree with TRBD2. The CDR3 is 15 residues long. The germline CDR1 and CDR2 sequences are SGHNT and YYREEE (reference sequence). Germline trimming cut 2 bases from V and 2 bases from J; bases unmatched to any gene: 5. CDR3 sequence (DNA): TGTGCCAGCAGCTTTAAAGCGGGGCTCACAGATACGCAGTATTTT. Translated: CASSFKAGLTDTQYF.

The V gene is TRBV2, the J gene TRBJ2-1, with 12 bases lining up with TRBD2. CDR1 and CDR2 (germline): SNHLY, FYNNEI. Trimming at V came to 7 bases and at J to 7 bases, leaving 14 bases not matched to a gene. CDR3 size: 17 residues. The CDR3 bases are TGTGCCAGCACCCCCACCCTAGCGGGAGGGCCGGGGAATGAGCAGTTCTTC. This encodes CASTPTLAGGPGNEQFF.

V is TRBV2 and J is TRBJ2-5; D call uncertain. The CDR3 has 11 residues. Germline CDR1 reads SNHLY; CDR2 reads FYNNEI. Trimming shortened V by 8 bases and J by 3 bases, and 7 bases separated the two germline ends. CDR3 region: CASGQKETQYF. The CDR3 DNA sequence: TGTGCCAGCGGGCAGAAAGAGACCCAGTACTTC.

The sample holds a few counts of this clone. This chain connects TRBV4-2 to TRBJ1-3; D is possibly TRBD1 (5 bases). V lost 1 base to trimming and J lost 1 base, with 17 bases between them. This CDR3 is 18 amino acids long. The germline gives CDR1 LGHNA, CDR2 YNFKEQ. Written as DNA, the CDR3 is TGTGCCAGCAGCCAAGTTTCGGCAGGGCTTGGTTCTGGAAACACCATATATTTT. Translated: CASSQVSAGLGSGNTIYF.

This CDR3 reads CASSQFPSSYNEQFF. The CDR3 DNA sequence: TGTGCCAGCAGCCAATTTCCGAGCTCCTACAATGAGCAGTTCTTC. The rearrangement links TRBV3-1 (or the pseudogene TRBV3-2) to TRBJ2-1; D unclear. CDR1 is LGHDT and CDR2 is YNNKEL in the germline V gene (reference sequence). Trimming removed 2 bases from V and 0 bases from J, with 8 bases in between. The CDR3 spans 15 residues.

This rearrangement joins TRBV7-9 to TRBJ2-1, with TRBD2 identical over 9 bases. Trimming at V came to 3 bases and at J to 5 bases, leaving 5 bases not matched to a gene. The CDR3 consists of 15 residues. From germline, CDR1 is SEHNR and CDR2 FQNEAQ (reference sequence). The CDR3 DNA sequence: TGTGCCAGCAGCTTTCCAGCGGGAGGTCACAATGAGCAGTTCTTC. It translates to CASSFPAGGHNEQFF.

The chain couples TRBV3-1 (or the pseudogene TRBV3-2) to TRBJ2-3; 8 positions match TRBD2. The length of the CDR3 is 15 residues. V shed 1 base and J 3 bases; nucleotides not matched to a gene: 3. Germline loops: CDR1 LGHDT, CDR2 YNNKEL (reference sequence). The CDR3 nucleotides are TGTGCCAGCAGCCAAGGTAGCGGGACAACAGATACGCAGTATTTT. Its translation is CASSQGSGTTDTQYF.

This chain joins TRBV5-6 and TRBJ1-2, with unresolved D. With 0 bases removed from V and 4 bases from J, the gap between germline ends came to 7 bases. The CDR3 sequence is 13 residues long. The V gene's germline CDR1 is SGHDT and CDR2 YYEEEE. The CDR3 here is CASSLGYTYGYTF. The CDR3, as DNA: TGTGCCAGCAGCTTGGGTTACACCTATGGCTACACCTTC.

The V gene is TRBV4-1, the J gene TRBJ2-7; 9 bases are a match to TRBD2. CDR3 length: 15 residues. Germline-derived CDR1 and CDR2 are MGHRA and YSYEKL. V was pared by 3 bases and J by 6 bases, with 9 bases of the junction left unmatched. CDR3 sequence: CASSQVAGVQSEQYV. The CDR3, as DNA: TGCGCCAGCAGCCAGGTAGCGGGAGTCCAGAGCGAGCAGTACGTC.

This clone was seen once. The rearrangement links TRBV3-1 (or the pseudogene TRBV3-2) to TRBJ2-5, with 13 positions matching TRBD2. Germline V CDR1 and CDR2: LGHDT, YNNKEL (reference sequence). V shed 5 bases, J shed 2 bases, and the junction held 2 bases outside the gene matches. This CDR3 is built from 15 residues. The CDR3 DNA reads as TGTGCCAGCAGCGGGACTAGCGGGGTACAAGAGACCCAGTACTTC. Encoded protein: CASSGTSGVQETQYF.

To note about this clone: One end of the junction does not line up with germline, which may come from a read error. The chain uses TRBV4-2 and TRBJ1-1; D not resolved. Germline V gene lookup returns CDR1 LGHNA and CDR2 YNFKEQ. The CDR3 has 16 amino acids. CDR3 region: CASSQEVGRMNAEAFF. The CDR3 coding sequence is TGTGCCAGCAGCCAAGAAGTGGGCAGAATGAACGCTGAAGCTTTCTTT.

The chain joins TRBV30 to TRBJ1-5, with TRBD1 as a possible D gene (6 bases). Trimming shortened V by 2 bases and J by 5 bases, and 13 bases separated the two germline ends. Looked up from germline, CDR1 is GTSNPN and CDR2 is SVGIG (reference sequence). The CDR3 totals 14 residues. CDR3 nucleotides: TGTGCCTGGAGTCGTTGGGGGGGGCATCAGCCCCAGCATTTT. It codes for CAWSRWGGHQPQHF.

This chain joins TRBV6-6 and TRBJ2-7; 9 positions agree with TRBD1. From germline, CDR1 is MNHNY and CDR2 SVGAGI (reference sequence). This CDR3 has 14 amino acids. V gave up 7 bases and J gave up 3 bases; unmatched junction bases: 7. The CDR3 spells CASNFRDRDYEQYF. The CDR3 DNA reads as TGTGCCAGCAATTTTCGGGACAGGGACTACGAGCAGTACTTC.

V is TRBV2 and J is TRBJ1-2; TRBD1 matches at 8 bases. The length of the CDR3 is 16 residues. Unmatched junction bases numbered 9, after V lost 4 bases and J lost 2 bases. CDR1 SNHLY and CDR2 FYNNEI come from the germline V gene. CDR3 DNA: TGTGCCAGCAGTGTAGGCAGGGGGCATAAGAACTATGGCTACACCTTC. The encoded protein is CASSVGRGHKNYGYTF.

DNA of the CDR3: TGTGCCAGCAGTGACTCGAGCAGGGGTGTTCGGGGGAACACTGAAGCTTTCTTT. This codes for CASSDSSRGVRGNTEAFF. V gene TRBV6-4 combines with J gene TRBJ1-1, with TRBD1 as a possible D gene (6 bases). Germline CDR1 reads MRHNA; CDR2 reads SNTAGT. The CDR3 is 18 residues long. Trimming stripped 0 bases from V and 1 base from J, with 18 bases between.

The chain has TRBV7-9 and TRBJ2-5; weak D call: TRBD2 (5 bases). Trimming left V 5 bases short and J 5 bases short, with 18 bases between. CDR3 length equals 15 residues. Germline CDR1 is SEHNR and CDR2 is FQNEAQ (reference sequence). The CDR3 loop reads CASSRTATTTETQYF. The CDR3 coding sequence is TGTGCCAGCAGCCGAACAGCGACTACCACCGAGACCCAGTACTTC.

The chain uses TRBV6-5 and TRBJ2-1; 8 nucleotides line up with TRBD2. Per the germline V gene, CDR1 is MNHEY and CDR2 is SVGAGI. Trimming took 5 bases from V and 2 from J; bases not matched to a gene: 5. The CDR3 runs to 15 residues. Written as DNA, the CDR3 is TGTGCCAGCAGTCCCCGGGAGGGCCCCTACAATGAGCAGTTCTTC. This translates into CASSPREGPYNEQFF.

The V and J genes are TRBV6-6 and TRBJ2-5; 9 bases line up with TRBD1. CDR3 length equals 13 residues. CDR1 MNHNY and CDR2 SVGAGI come from the germline V gene (reference sequence). The V gene end was trimmed by 7 bases and the J gene end by 5 bases; junction bases not matched to a gene: 5. In nucleotides, the CDR3 is TGTGCCAGCACCGAGACAGGGGGTGAGACCCAGTACTTC. This sequence encodes CASTETGGETQYF.

The rearrangement joins TRBV27 to TRBJ2-2; 8 bases align to TRBD1. This CDR3 has 15 residues. Trimming cost V 5 bases and J 5 bases; bases outside gene matches: 7. The V gene's germline CDR1 is MNHEY and CDR2 SMNVEV (reference sequence). This chain's CDR3 is CASSVQGAGTGELFF. Written as DNA, the CDR3 is TGTGCCAGCAGTGTTCAGGGGGCGGGAACCGGGGAGCTGTTTTTT.

The chain joins TRBV9 to TRBJ2-6; 8 bases are shared with TRBD1. With V trimmed by 4 bases and J by 4 bases, 7 bases remained unmatched. The CDR3 runs 16 residues. Germline values: CDR1 SGDLS, CDR2 YYNGEE. CDR3 protein: CASSYIQGAGANVLTF. CDR3 nucleotide sequence: TGTGCCAGCAGCTACATTCAGGGGGCAGGGGCCAACGTCCTGACTTTC.

This chain joins TRBV11-3 and TRBJ2-1; 9 positions agree with TRBD1. The length of the CDR3 is 15 residues. Germline V gives CDR1 SGHNT, CDR2 YENEEA. Trimming took 5 bases from V and 1 from J; bases not matched to a gene: 3. CDR3 sequence reads: CASSPGTGSYNEQFF. Here the CDR3 DNA reads TGTGCCAGCAGCCCCGGGACAGGGTCCTACAATGAGCAGTTCTTC.